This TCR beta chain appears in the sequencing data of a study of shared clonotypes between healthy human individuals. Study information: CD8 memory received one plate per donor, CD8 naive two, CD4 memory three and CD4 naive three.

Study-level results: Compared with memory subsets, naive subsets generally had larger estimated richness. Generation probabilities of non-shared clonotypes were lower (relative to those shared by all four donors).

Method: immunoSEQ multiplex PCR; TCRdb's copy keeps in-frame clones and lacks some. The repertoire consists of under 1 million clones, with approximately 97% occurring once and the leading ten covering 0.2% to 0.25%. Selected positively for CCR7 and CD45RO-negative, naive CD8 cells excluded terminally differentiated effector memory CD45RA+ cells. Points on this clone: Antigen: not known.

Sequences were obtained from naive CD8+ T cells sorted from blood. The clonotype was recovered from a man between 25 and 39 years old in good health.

Here the CDR3 DNA reads TGTGCCAGCAGCTCCCCGAGAGGAGGGGGCCACACTGAAGCTTTCTTT. Its translation: CASSSPRGGGHTEAFF. The chain has TRBV7-8 and TRBJ1-1; 7 bases map to TRBD1. Germline loops: CDR1 SGHVS, CDR2 FQNEAQ. This CDR3 spans 16 amino acids. V was pared by 4 bases and J by 3 bases, with 11 bases of the junction left unmatched.